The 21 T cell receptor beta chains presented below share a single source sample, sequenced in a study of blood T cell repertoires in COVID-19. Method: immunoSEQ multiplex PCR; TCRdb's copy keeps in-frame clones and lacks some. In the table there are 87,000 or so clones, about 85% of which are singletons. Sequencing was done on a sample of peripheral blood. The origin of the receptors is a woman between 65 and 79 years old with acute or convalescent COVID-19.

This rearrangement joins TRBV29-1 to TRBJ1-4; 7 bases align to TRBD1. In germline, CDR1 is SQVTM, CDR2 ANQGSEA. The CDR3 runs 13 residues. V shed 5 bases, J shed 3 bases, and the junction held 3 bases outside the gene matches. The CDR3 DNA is TGCAGCGTTTCTACAGGGGCTAATGAAAAACTGTTTTTT. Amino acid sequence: CSVSTGANEKLFF.

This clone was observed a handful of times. CDR3: CASWDRGANTGELFF. For the CDR3, the DNA is TGTGCCAGTTGGGACAGGGGAGCGAACACCGGGGAGCTGTTTTTT. The rearrangement links TRBV19 to TRBJ2-2, with 10 bases matching TRBD1. Germline CDR1 is LNHDA and CDR2 is SQIVND (reference sequence). The junction had 3 bases not matched to a gene; V was cut back by 8 bases and J by 0 bases. The CDR3 is 15 residues long.

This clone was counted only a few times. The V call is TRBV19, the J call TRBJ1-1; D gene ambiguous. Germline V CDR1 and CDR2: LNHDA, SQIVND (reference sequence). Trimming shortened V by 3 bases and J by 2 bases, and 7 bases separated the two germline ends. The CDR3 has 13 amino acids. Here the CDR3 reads CASSITANTEAFF. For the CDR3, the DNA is TGTGCCAGTAGTATCACAGCAAACACTGAAGCTTTCTTT.

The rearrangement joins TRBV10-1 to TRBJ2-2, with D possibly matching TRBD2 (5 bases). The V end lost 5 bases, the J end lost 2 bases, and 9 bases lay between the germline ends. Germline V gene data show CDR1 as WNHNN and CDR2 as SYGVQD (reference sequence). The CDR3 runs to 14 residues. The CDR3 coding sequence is TGCGCCAGCAGTCCGACTATTAACACCGGGGAGCTGTTTTTT. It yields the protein CASSPTINTGELFF.

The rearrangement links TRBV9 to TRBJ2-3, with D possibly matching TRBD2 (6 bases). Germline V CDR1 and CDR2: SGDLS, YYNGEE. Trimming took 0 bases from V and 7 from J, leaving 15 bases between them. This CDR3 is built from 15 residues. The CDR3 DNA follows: TGTGCCAGCAGCGTAGCGGGACTGCCTCCCCATACGCAGTATTTT. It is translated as CASSVAGLPPHTQYF.

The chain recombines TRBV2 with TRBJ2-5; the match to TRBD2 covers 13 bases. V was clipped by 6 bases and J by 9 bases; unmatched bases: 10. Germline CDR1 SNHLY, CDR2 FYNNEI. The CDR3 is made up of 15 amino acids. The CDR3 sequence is CASSPVTSGGVAQYF. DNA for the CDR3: TGTGCCAGCAGCCCTGTTACTAGCGGGGGGGTGGCCCAGTACTTC.

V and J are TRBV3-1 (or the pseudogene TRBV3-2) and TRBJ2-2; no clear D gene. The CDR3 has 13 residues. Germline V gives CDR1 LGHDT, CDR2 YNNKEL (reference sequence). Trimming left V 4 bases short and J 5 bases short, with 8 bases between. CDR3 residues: CASSRSETGELFF. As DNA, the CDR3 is TGTGCCAGCAGCCGAAGCGAGACCGGGGAGCTGTTTTTT.

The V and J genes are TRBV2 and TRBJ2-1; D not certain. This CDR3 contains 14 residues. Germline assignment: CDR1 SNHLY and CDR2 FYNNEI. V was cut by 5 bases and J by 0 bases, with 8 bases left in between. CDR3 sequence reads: CASSKGLSYNEQFF. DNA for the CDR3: TGTGCCAGCAGTAAAGGGCTCTCCTACAATGAGCAGTTCTTC.

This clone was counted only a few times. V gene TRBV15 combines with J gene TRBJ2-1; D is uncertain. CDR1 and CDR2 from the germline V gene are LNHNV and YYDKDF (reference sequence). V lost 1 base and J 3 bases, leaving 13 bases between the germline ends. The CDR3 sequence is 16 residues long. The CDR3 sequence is CATSRVPSNNYNEQFF. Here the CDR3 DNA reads TGTGCCACCAGCAGAGTCCCCTCGAACAACTACAATGAGCAGTTCTTC.

The CDR3 loop reads CAWSGQGLNTEAFF. CDR3 nucleotide sequence: TGTGCCTGGAGTGGACAGGGGTTGAACACTGAAGCTTTCTTT. The chain joins TRBV30 to TRBJ1-1, with 8 bases lining up with TRBD1. CDR1 is GTSNPN, CDR2 SVGIG, per germline (reference sequence). The CDR3 length is 14 residues. The trim removed 1 base at V and 0 bases at J, leaving 1 base unmatched.

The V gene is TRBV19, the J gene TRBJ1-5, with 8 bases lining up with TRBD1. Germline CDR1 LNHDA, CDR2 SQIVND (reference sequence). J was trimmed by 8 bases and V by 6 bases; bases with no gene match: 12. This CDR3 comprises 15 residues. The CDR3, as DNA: TGTGCCAGTAGCGGACAGGGATTTGGGCGGGAGCCCCAGCATTTT. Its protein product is CASSGQGFGREPQHF.

CDR3 amino acids: CASSYSGDLGQPQHF. CDR3 coding DNA: TGTGCCAGCAGTTACTCTGGGGACTTAGGTCAGCCCCAGCATTTT. The chain has TRBV6-5 and TRBJ1-5, with a weak D call TRBD1 (5 bases). CDR3 length equals 15 residues. V shed 0 bases and J shed 6 bases, with 12 bases lying between them. CDR1 and CDR2 (germline): MNHEY, SVGAGI.

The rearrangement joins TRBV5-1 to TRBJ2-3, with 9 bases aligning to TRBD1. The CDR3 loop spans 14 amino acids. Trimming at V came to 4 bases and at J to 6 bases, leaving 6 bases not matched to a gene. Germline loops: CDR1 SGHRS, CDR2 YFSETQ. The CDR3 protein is CASSHSGTGDTQYF. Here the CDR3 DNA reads TGCGCCAGCAGCCACTCCGGGACAGGGGATACGCAGTATTTT.

The CDR3, as DNA: TGCGCCAGCAGCTTGGGGCCTCAGAACACTGAAGCTTTCTTT. Protein: CASSLGPQNTEAFF. The chain couples TRBV5-1 to TRBJ1-1; D unclear. CDR1 and CDR2 (germline): SGHRS, YFSETQ. V was clipped by 0 bases and J by 1 base, with 7 bases between them. CDR3 length equals 14 residues.

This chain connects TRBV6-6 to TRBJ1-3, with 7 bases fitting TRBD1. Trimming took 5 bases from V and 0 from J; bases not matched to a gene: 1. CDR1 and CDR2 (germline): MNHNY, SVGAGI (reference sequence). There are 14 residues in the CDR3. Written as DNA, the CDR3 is TGTGCCAGCAGTGGGACAGCCTCTGGAAACACCATATATTTT. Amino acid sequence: CASSGTASGNTIYF.

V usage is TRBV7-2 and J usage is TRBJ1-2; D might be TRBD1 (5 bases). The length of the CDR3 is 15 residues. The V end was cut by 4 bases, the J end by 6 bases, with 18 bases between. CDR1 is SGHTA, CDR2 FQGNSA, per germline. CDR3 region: CASSSGPRGDDGYTF. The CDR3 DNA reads TGTGCCAGCAGCTCAGGGCCACGGGGGGATGATGGCTACACCTTC.

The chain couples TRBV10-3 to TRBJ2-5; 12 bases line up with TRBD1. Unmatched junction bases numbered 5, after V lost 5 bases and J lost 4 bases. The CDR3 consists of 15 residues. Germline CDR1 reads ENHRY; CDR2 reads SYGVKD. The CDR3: CAISRDRGLRETQYF. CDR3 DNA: TGTGCCATCAGTCGGGACAGGGGGCTTCGAGAGACCCAGTACTTC.

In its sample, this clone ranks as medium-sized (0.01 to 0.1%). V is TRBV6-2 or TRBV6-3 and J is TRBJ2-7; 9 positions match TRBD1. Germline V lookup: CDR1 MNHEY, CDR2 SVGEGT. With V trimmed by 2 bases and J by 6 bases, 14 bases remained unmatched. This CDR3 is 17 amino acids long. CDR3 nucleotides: TGTGCCAGCAGTTACGGGAAGGGACAGGGTTTTATAGGCGAGCAGTACTTC. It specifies CASSYGKGQGFIGEQYF.

The DNA of the CDR3 is TGTGCCAGCGCCCGGACGGGATACTATGGCTACACCTTC. Translating it yields CASARTGYYGYTF. The chain is built from TRBV6-5 and TRBJ1-2; D not resolved. The CDR3 runs to 13 residues. The germline gives CDR1 MNHEY, CDR2 SVGAGI. Trimming removed 8 bases from V and 3 bases from J, with 13 bases in between.

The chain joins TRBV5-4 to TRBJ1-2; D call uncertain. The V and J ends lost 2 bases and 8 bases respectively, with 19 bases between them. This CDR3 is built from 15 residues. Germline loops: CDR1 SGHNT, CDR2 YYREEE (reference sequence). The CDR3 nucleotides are TGTGCCAGCAGCTTCCCCCCTGGTGAGGGAAGGGGCTACACCTTC. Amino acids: CASSFPPGEGRGYTF.

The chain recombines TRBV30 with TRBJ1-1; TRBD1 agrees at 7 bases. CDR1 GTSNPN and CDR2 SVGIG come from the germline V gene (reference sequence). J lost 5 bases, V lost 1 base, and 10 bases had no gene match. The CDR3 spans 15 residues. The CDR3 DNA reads TGTGCCTGGAGTGAACTATCGACAGGGAGGACTGAAGCTTTCTTT. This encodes CAWSELSTGRTEAFF.